This paragraph reports one T cell receptor beta chain. Random hexamers primed reverse transcription of about 0.45 to 1 ug RNA. TCRdb re-called the immunoSEQ multiplex PCR reads through MiXCR, storing one row per CDR3 protein. The profile shows approximately 280,000 distinct CDR3 sequences, more than 75% of them singletons. Sequencing of TCR beta was performed on blood CD8+ T cells and on blood CD4+ T cells. This sample was taken from a study of CD8 T cells in Susac syndrome. Germline values: CDR1 SGDLS, CDR2 YYNGEE. The CDR3 has 15 amino acids. Trimming shortened V by 0 bases and J by 0 bases, and 9 bases separated the two germline ends.

This sequence originates from a human donor with multiple sclerosis. The sample consisted of CD8+ T cells from PBMCs. The chain recombines TRBV9 with TRBJ2-5; D is possibly TRBD1 (5 bases). The CDR3, as DNA: TGTGCCAGCAGCGTAGGGGGCCTCCACCAAGAGACCCAGTACTTC. Translation gives CASSVGGLHQETQYF.